A single sample gave rise to the 24 T cell receptor beta chains below, sequenced in a study of blood T cell repertoires in COVID-19. Here immunoSEQ multiplex PCR was the method, and the copy in TCRdb shows in-frame clones only, minus some. This sample has just under 20,000 clones, with around 90% found just once. Sequencing was performed on peripheral blood. The origin of the receptors is a human donor with active COVID-19. The donor label of this sample is uncertain.

The chain employs TRBV30 and TRBJ2-7, with D possibly TRBD2 on 6 matching bases. This CDR3 comprises 13 residues. CDR1 and CDR2 (germline): GTSNPN, SVGIG (reference sequence). Trimming shortened V by 0 bases and J by 4 bases, and 10 bases separated the two germline ends. CDR3: CAWSVSGPYEQYF. The CDR3, as DNA: TGTGCCTGGAGTGTAAGCGGGCCATACGAGCAGTACTTC.

This clone was detected once. The rearrangement uses TRBV6-5 and TRBJ2-5; 9 nucleotides agree with TRBD1. After removal of 7 bases from V and 2 bases from J, the junction contained 8 bases not matched to a gene. This CDR3 is built from 15 residues. Per germline, CDR1 MNHEY and CDR2 SVGAGI. The CDR3 DNA reads as TGTGCCAGCACGAATACCGGGACAGGGCAAGAGACCCAGTACTTC. Translation gives CASTNTGTGQETQYF.

This chain connects TRBV6-5 to TRBJ2-7; 8 bases map to TRBD2. CDR1 and CDR2 (germline): MNHEY, SVGAGI. The CDR3 runs to 12 residues. V was clipped by 4 bases and J by 6 bases; unmatched bases: 2. CDR3 bases: TGTGCCAGCAGTTTAAGCGGGAGCGAGCAGTACTTC. This sequence encodes CASSLSGSEQYF.

The V call is TRBV18, the J call TRBJ2-7, with 9 bases fitting TRBD2. Trimming at V came to 8 bases and at J to 0 bases, leaving 11 bases not matched to a gene. This CDR3 is built from 16 residues. Germline V CDR1 and CDR2: KGHSH, LQKENI. CDR3 protein: CASTQLGTSSSYEQYF. DNA for the CDR3: TGTGCCAGCACTCAGCTGGGGACTAGCAGCTCCTACGAGCAGTACTTC.

Here the CDR3 reads CSASPLFVEYF. In DNA, the CDR3 is TGCAGTGCTAGCCCCCTTTTTGTTGAGTACTTC. V is TRBV20-1 and J is TRBJ2-7; D is ambiguous. V lost 3 bases and J 11 bases, leaving 14 bases between the germline ends. This CDR3 has 11 residues. Germline CDR1 is DFQATT and CDR2 is SNEGSKA (reference sequence).

The chain employs TRBV7-2 and TRBJ2-5; 9 nucleotides agree with TRBD1. With 1 base clipped from V and 5 bases from J, the junction kept 11 bases outside the gene matches. CDR1 and CDR2 from the germline V gene are SGHTA and FQGNSA. The CDR3 length is 17 residues. CDR3 amino acids: CASSLGSGQGRRETQYF. CDR3 in DNA: TGTGCCAGCAGCTTAGGTTCTGGACAGGGGAGGCGGGAGACCCAGTACTTC.

The chain combines TRBV27 with TRBJ1-4; TRBD1 matches 8 bases. The trim removed 2 bases at V and 6 bases at J, leaving 5 bases unmatched. The CDR3 totals 15 residues. Germline lookup yields CDR1 MNHEY and CDR2 SMNVEV (reference sequence). Written as DNA, the CDR3 is TGTGCCAGCAGTTTAATAGGACAGGGAGATGAAAAACTGTTTTTT. Amino acids: CASSLIGQGDEKLFF.

The genes are TRBV10-3 and TRBJ2-1; 9 bases agree with TRBD2. V was pared by 3 bases and J by 7 bases, with 13 bases of the junction left unmatched. The CDR3 consists of 17 residues. Germline loops: CDR1 ENHRY, CDR2 SYGVKD. CDR3 protein: CAISDPRRGGRGNEQFF. The CDR3 nucleotides read TGTGCCATCAGTGATCCTCGACGGGGCGGGAGGGGAAATGAGCAGTTCTTC.

The chain links TRBV20-1 to TRBJ2-1, with 8 bases that match TRBD2. The V gene's germline CDR1 is DFQATT and CDR2 SNEGSKA (reference sequence). V lost 3 bases, J lost 9 bases, and 4 bases stayed unmatched. This CDR3 contains 12 residues. CDR3 sequence: CSASGLAGEQFF. The CDR3 DNA reads TGCAGTGCTAGTGGTCTAGCGGGTGAGCAGTTCTTC.

This chain uses TRBV19 with TRBJ2-3; 13 nucleotides align to TRBD2. CDR3 length equals 16 residues. Germline values: CDR1 LNHDA, CDR2 SQIVND (reference sequence). With 3 bases clipped from V and 5 bases from J, the junction kept 5 bases outside the gene matches. CDR3 nucleotide sequence: TGTGCCAGTAGTATTCGAGGGACTAGCGGGGTAGATACGCAGTATTTT. The encoded protein is CASSIRGTSGVDTQYF.

The CDR3 spells CASSELGLKETQYF. CDR3 DNA sequence: TGTGCCAGCAGTGAGCTTGGCTTGAAAGAGACCCAGTACTTC. This chain uses TRBV6-1 with TRBJ2-5; D gene unclear. The length of the CDR3 is 14 residues. Trimming shortened V by 3 bases and J by 3 bases, and 11 bases separated the two germline ends. Germline CDR1 is MNHNS and CDR2 is SASEGT.

The gene calls are TRBV5-6 and TRBJ2-1, with TRBD1 matching over 7 bases. The length of the CDR3 is 16 residues. The V gene end was trimmed by 0 bases and the J gene end by 7 bases; junction bases not matched to a gene: 10. Germline CDR1 is SGHDT and CDR2 is YYEEEE. The CDR3, as DNA: TGTGCCAGCAGCTTGGTTTTAAGGGGGCAAAGGAATGAGCAGTTCTTC. Residues: CASSLVLRGQRNEQFF.

This clone has just one count. The chain uses TRBV2 and TRBJ1-5, with 9 bases lining up with TRBD1. V gave up 6 bases and J gave up 5 bases; unmatched junction bases: 5. The V gene's germline CDR1 is SNHLY and CDR2 FYNNEI. CDR3 size: 14 residues. The DNA for the CDR3 is TGTGCCAGCAGCGCCGGACAGGGGTATCAGCCCCAGCATTTT. Translated: CASSAGQGYQPQHF.

The rearrangement joins TRBV3-1 (or the pseudogene TRBV3-2) to TRBJ2-1; 8 bases match TRBD2. After removal of 0 bases from V and 4 bases from J, the junction contained 8 bases not matched to a gene. Germline V gene data show CDR1 as LGHDT and CDR2 as YNNKEL (reference sequence). CDR3 size: 17 residues. CDR3: CASSQDVGSGVYNEQFF. The DNA for the CDR3 is TGTGCCAGCAGCCAAGATGTCGGTAGCGGGGTATACAATGAGCAGTTCTTC.

This chain joins TRBV7-9 and TRBJ1-3; no reliable D call. The length of the CDR3 is 13 residues. Looked up from germline, CDR1 is SEHNR and CDR2 is FQNEAQ (reference sequence). Trimming pared 1 base from V and 10 bases from J, leaving 11 bases between. CDR3 sequence reads: CASSLEPRGTIYF. CDR3 nucleotides: TGTGCCAGCAGCTTAGAGCCACGGGGAACCATATATTTT.

This clone is categorized as medium-sized. This chain links TRBV27 with TRBJ1-5; possible D gene TRBD1, 6 bases. Trimming left V 3 bases short and J 6 bases short, with 12 bases between. Germline V CDR1 and CDR2: MNHEY, SMNVEV (reference sequence). The CDR3 contains 14 residues. In DNA form, the CDR3 reads TGTGCCAGCAGTTTGGGGGCAGGGACTCAGCCCCAGCATTTT. Encoded protein: CASSLGAGTQPQHF.

The gene calls are TRBV29-1 and TRBJ1-2, with a tentative D call TRBD1 (6 bases). CDR1 is SQVTM, CDR2 ANQGSEA, per germline. V shed 4 bases and J shed 2 bases, with 8 bases lying between them. The CDR3 is 12 amino acids. For the CDR3, the DNA is TGCAGCGTTGGGACAGCGAACTATGGCTACACCTTC. Protein product: CSVGTANYGYTF.

This chain connects TRBV5-1 to TRBJ2-1; 11 bases fit TRBD2. The CDR3 sequence is 17 residues long. CDR1 SGHRS and CDR2 YFSETQ come from the germline V gene. With V trimmed by 0 bases and J by 9 bases, 11 bases remained unmatched. The CDR3 coding sequence is TGCGCCAGCAGCTTGGACCCGACTAGCGGGACGTTCGGTGAGCAGTTCTTC. Translation gives CASSLDPTSGTFGEQFF.

This clone was picked up one time. DNA of the CDR3: TGTGCCAGCAGCGCAGGACGGGACAATCAGCCCCAGCATTTT. Protein: CASSAGRDNQPQHF. V gene TRBV7-2 combines with J gene TRBJ1-5; D is uncertain. The CDR3 has 14 residues. V lost 5 bases to trimming and J lost 3 bases, with 11 bases between them. Per the germline V gene, CDR1 is SGHTA and CDR2 is FQGNSA.

The chain combines TRBV11-3 with TRBJ1-2, with 7 bases lining up with TRBD1. Germline trimming cut 5 bases from V and 8 bases from J; bases unmatched to any gene: 14. The CDR3 runs 15 residues. Germline V CDR1 and CDR2: SGHNT, YENEEA. CDR3 sequence reads: CASSRQGQEGEGYTF. CDR3 in DNA: TGTGCCAGCAGCAGACAAGGACAGGAGGGAGAAGGCTACACCTTC.

The rearrangement uses TRBV7-2 and TRBJ2-1; D might be TRBD1 (6 bases). The V end was cut by 6 bases, the J end by 0 bases, with 18 bases between. The V gene's germline CDR1 is SGHTA and CDR2 FQGNSA. CDR3 length: 17 residues. The CDR3 DNA follows: TGTGCCAGCAGTTCCAGGACAGAGACGAGCTCCTACAATGAGCAGTTCTTC. Translated: CASSSRTETSSYNEQFF.

The rearrangement uses TRBV28 and TRBJ2-1; 7 nucleotides agree with TRBD2. The CDR3 has 15 residues. The junction had 9 bases not matched to a gene; V was cut back by 3 bases and J by 7 bases. Germline V gene data show CDR1 as MDHEN and CDR2 as SYDVKM. CDR3 nucleotides: TGTGCCAGCAGTTTGGAGGGAGGGCCTGTTAATGAGCAGTTCTTC. It yields the protein CASSLEGGPVNEQFF. The whole variable domain, remainder taken from reference TRBV28 and TRBJ2-1, is DVKVTQSSRYLVKRTGEKVFLECVQDMDHENMFWYRQDPGLGLRLIYFSYDVKMKEKGDIPEGYSVSREKKERFSLILESASTNQTSMYLCASSLEGGPVNEQFFGPGTRLTVL.

The V gene is TRBV5-1, the J gene TRBJ1-3; TRBD1 matches at 7 bases. V shed 5 bases and J 0 bases; nucleotides not matched to a gene: 5. The CDR3 is made up of 15 amino acids. Germline V lookup: CDR1 SGHRS, CDR2 YFSETQ. Here the CDR3 DNA reads TGCGCCAGCAGAGGGGACAGTGACTCTGGAAACACCATATATTTT. Protein product: CASRGDSDSGNTIYF. The variable domain in full, with the rest retrieved from reference TRBV5-1 and TRBJ1-3, is KAGVTQTPRYLIKTRGQQVTLSCSPISGHRSVSWYQQTPGQGLQFLFEYFSETQRNKGNFPGRFSGRQFSNSRSEMNVSTLELGDSALYLCASRGDSDSGNTIYFGEGSWLTVV.

The chain carries TRBV7-3 and TRBJ2-3; a weak D match, TRBD2 (5 bases). V shed 2 bases and J shed 6 bases, with 15 bases lying between them. The CDR3 loop spans 15 amino acids. CDR1 and CDR2 from the germline V gene are SGHTA and FQGTGA. DNA for the CDR3: TGTGCCAGCAGCTTACCGGGTTCGGGAATGGATACGCAGTATTTT. Its protein is CASSLPGSGMDTQYF.